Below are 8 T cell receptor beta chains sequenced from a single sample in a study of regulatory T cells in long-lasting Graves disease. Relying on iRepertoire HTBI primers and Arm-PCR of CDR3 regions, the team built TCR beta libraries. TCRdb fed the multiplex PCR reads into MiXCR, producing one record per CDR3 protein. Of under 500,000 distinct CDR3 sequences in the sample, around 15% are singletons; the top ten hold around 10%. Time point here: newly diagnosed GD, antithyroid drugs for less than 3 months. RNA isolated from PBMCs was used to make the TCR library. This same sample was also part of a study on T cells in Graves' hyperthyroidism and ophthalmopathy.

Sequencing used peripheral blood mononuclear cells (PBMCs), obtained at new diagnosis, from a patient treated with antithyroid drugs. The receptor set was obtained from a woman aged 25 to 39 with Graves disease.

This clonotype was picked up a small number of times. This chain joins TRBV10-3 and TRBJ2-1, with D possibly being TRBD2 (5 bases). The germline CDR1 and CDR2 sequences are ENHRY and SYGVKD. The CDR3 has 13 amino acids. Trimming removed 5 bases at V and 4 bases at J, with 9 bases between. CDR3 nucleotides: TGTGCCATCAGTCGGACTTCTTACAATGAGCAGTTCTTC. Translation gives CAISRTSYNEQFF.

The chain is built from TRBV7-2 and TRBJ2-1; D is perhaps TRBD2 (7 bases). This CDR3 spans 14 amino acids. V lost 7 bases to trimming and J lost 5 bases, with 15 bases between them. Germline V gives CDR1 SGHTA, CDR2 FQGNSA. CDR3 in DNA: TGTGCCAGCAACCCCAGGGGAGGGGACAATGAGCAGTTCTTC. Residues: CASNPRGGDNEQFF. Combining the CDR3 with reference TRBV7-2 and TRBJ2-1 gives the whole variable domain GAGVSQSPSNKVTEKGKDVELRCDPISGHTALYWYRQSLGQGLEFLIYFQGNSAPDKSGLPSDRFSAERTGGSVSTLTIQRTQQEDSAVYLCASNPRGGDNEQFFGPGTRLTVL.

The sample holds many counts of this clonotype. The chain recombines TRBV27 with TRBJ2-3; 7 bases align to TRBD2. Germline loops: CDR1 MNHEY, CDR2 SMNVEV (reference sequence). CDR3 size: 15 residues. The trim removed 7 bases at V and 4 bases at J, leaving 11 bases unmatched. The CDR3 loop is CASTTYGGGADTQYF. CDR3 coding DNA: TGTGCCAGCACAACCTATGGGGGAGGGGCAGATACGCAGTATTTT.

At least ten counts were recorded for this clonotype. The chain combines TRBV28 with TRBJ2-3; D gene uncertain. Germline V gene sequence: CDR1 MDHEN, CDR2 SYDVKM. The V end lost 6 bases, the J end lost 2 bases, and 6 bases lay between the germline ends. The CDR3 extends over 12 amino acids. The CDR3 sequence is CASRANTDTQYF. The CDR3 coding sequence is TGTGCCAGCAGGGCCAACACAGATACGCAGTATTTT.

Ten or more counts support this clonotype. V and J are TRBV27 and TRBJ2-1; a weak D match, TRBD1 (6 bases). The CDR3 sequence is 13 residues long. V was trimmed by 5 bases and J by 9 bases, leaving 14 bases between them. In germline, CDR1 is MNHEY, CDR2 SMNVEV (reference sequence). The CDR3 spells CASSTRTEIEQFF. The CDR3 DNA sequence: TGTGCCAGCAGTACCCGGACAGAGATTGAGCAGTTCTTC.

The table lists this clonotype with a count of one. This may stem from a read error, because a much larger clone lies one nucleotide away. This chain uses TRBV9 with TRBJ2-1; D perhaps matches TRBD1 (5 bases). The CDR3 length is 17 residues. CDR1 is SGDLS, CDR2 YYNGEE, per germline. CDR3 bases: TGTGCCAGCAGCTCTCCCCAGGGTTTCGGCTCCCACAATGAGCAGTTCTTC. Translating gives CASSSPQGFGSHNEQFF.

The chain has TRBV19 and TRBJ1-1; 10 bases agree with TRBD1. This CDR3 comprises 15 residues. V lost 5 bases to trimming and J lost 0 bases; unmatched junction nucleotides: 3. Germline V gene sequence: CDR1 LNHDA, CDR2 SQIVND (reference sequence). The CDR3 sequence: CASSPGTGVNTEAFF. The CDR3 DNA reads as TGTGCCAGTAGTCCCGGGACAGGGGTGAACACTGAAGCTTTCTTT.

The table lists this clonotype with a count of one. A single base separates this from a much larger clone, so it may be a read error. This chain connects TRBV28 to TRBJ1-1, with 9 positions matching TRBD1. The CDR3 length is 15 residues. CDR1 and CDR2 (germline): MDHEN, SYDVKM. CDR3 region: CASSWTGAKNTEALF. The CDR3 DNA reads TGTGCCAGCAGTTGGACAGGGGCAAAGAACACTGAAGCTCTCTTT.